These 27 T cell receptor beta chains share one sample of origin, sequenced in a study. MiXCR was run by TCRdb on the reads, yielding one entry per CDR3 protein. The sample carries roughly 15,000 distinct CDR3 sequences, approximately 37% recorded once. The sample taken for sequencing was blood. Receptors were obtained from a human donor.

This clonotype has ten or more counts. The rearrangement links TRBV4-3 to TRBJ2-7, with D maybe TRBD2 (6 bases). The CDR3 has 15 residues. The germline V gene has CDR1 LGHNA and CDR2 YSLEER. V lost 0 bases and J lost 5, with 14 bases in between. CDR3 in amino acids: CASSQETGASDEQYF. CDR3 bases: TGCGCCAGCAGCCAAGAGACGGGAGCGTCGGACGAGCAGTACTTC.

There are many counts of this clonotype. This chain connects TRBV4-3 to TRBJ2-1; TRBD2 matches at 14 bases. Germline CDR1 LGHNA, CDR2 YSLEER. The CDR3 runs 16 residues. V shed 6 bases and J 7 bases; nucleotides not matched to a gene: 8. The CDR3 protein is CASRPGLAGERNEQFF. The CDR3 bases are TGCGCCAGCAGACCGGGACTAGCGGGAGAGCGAAATGAGCAGTTCTTC.

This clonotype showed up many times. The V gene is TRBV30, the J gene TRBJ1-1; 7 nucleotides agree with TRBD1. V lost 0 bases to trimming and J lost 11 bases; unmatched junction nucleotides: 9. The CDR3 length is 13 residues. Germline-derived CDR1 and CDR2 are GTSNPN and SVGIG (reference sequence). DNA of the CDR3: TGTGCCTGGAGTGTAACAGGGGCCCCCCGGGCTTTCTTT. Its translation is CAWSVTGAPRAFF.

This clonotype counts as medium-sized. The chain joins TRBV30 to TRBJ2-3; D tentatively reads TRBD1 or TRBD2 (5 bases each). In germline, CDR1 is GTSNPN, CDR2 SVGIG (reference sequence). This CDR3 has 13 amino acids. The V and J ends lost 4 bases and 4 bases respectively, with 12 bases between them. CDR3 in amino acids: CAWNRDGSDTQYF. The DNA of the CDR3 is TGTGCCTGGAACCGGGACGGTTCAGATACGCAGTATTTT.

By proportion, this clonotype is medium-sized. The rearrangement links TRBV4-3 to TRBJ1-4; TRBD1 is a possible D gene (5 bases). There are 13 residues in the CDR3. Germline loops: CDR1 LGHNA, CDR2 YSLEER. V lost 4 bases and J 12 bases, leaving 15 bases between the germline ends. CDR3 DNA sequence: TGCGCCAGCAGCCGGTTACCAACGGGGGAACTGTTTTTT. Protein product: CASSRLPTGELFF.

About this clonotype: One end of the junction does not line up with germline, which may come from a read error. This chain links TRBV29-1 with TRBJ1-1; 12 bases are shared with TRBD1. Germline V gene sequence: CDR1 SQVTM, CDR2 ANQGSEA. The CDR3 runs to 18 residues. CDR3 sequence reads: CNIVGTGGRRWLSTEAFF. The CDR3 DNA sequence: TGTAACATTGTGGGGACAGGGGGCCGTCGATGGTTGAGCACTGAAGCTTTCTTT.

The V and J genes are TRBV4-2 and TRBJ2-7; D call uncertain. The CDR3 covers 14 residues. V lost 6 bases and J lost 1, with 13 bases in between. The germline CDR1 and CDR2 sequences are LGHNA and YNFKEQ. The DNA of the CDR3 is TGTGCCAGCAGACCCGGGCTTCATTCCTACGAGCAGTACTTC. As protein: CASRPGLHSYEQYF.

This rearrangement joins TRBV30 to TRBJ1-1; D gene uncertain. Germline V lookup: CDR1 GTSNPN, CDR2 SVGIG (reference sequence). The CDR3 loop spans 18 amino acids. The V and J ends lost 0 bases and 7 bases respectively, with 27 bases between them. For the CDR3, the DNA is TGTGCCTGGAGTGTACAGAGGCCCAGCAGAAATTTGAATAGTGAAGCTTTCTTT. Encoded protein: CAWSVQRPSRNLNSEAFF.

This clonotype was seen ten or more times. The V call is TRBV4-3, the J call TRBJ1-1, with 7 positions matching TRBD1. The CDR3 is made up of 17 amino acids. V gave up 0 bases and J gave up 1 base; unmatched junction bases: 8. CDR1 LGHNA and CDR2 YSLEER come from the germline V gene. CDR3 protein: CASSQDQRRQGNTEAFF. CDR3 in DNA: TGCGCCAGCAGCCAAGATCAGCGGAGACAGGGGAACACTGAAGCTTTCTTT.

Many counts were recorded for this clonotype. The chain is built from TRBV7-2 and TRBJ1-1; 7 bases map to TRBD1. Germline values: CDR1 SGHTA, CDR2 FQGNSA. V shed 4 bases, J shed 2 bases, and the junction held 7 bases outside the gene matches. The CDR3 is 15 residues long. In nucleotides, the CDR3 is TGTGCCAGCAGCTCCCAGGGGGGAGCTAACACTGAAGCTTTCTTT. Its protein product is CASSSQGGANTEAFF. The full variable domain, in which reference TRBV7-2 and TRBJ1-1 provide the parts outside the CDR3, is GAGVSQSPSNKVTEKGKDVELRCDPISGHTALYWYRQSLGQGLEFLIYFQGNSAPDKSGLPSDRFSAERTGGSVSTLTIQRTQQEDSAVYLCASSSQGGANTEAFFGQGTRLTVV.

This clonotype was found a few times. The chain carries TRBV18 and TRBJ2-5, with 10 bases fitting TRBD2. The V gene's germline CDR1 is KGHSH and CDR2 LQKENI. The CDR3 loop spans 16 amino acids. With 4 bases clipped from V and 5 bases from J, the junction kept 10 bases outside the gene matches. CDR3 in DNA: TGTGCCAGCTCACAACCGTCGAGCGGGAGGGCGGAGACCCAGTACTTC. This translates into CASSQPSSGRAETQYF.

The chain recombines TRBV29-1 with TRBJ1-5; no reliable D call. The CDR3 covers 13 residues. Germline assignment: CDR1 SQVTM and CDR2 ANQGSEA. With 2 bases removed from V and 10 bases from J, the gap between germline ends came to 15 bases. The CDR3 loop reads CSVEMTPNSPQHF. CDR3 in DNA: TGCAGCGTTGAAATGACCCCTAATAGTCCCCAGCATTTT. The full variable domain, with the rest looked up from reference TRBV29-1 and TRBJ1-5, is SAVISQKPSRDICQRGTSLTIQCQVDSQVTMMFWYRQQPGQSLTLIATANQGSEATYESGFVIDKFPISRPNLTFSTLTVSNMSPEDSSIYLCSVEMTPNSPQHFGDGTRLSIL.

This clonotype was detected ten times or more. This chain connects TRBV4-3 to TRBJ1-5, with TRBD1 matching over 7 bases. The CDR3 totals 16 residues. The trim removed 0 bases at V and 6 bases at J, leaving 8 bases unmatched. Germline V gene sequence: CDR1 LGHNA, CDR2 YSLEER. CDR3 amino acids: CASSQDQGVSSQPQHF. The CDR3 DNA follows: TGCGCCAGCAGCCAAGATCAGGGGGTATCCAGTCAGCCCCAGCATTTT.

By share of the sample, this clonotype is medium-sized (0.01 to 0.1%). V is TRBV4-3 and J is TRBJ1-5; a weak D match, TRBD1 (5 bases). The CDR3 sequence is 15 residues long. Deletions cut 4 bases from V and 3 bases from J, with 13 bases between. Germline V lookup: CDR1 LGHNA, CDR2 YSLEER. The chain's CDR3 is CASSLNRQLNQPQHF. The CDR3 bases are TGCGCCAGCAGCCTCAACAGGCAGCTCAATCAGCCCCAGCATTTT.

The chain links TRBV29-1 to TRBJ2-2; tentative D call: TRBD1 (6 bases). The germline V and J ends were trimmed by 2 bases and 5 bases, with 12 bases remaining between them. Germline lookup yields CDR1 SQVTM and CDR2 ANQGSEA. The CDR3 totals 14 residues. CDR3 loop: CSVETQGPTGELFF. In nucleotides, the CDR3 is TGCAGCGTTGAAACCCAGGGGCCAACCGGGGAGCTGTTTTTT.

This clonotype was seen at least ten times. The DNA for the CDR3 is TGTGCCTGGAGTGTAGGGGGCGCGGAAGGAGGCTACACCTTC. Protein product: CAWSVGGAEGGYTF. The chain combines TRBV30 with TRBJ1-2; 7 nucleotides match TRBD1. Germline CDR1 GTSNPN, CDR2 SVGIG (reference sequence). The V segment lost 0 bases and the J segment 8 bases; nucleotides outside the gene matches: 9. The CDR3 sequence is 14 residues long.

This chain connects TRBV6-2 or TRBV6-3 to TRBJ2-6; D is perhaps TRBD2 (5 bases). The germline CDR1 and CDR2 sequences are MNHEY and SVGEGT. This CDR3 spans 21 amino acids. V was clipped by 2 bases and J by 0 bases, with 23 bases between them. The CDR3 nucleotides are TGTGCCAGCAGTTACAAGCAGAGGTCGGGTAGAGGGAACTCTGGGGCCAACGTCCTGACTTTC. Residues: CASSYKQRSGRGNSGANVLTF.

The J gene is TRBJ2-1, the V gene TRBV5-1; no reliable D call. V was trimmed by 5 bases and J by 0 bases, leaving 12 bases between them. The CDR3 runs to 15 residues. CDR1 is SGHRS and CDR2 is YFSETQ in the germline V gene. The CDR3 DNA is TGCGCCAGCAGGTTCCAGCTGAGCTCCTACAATGAGCAGTTCTTC. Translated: CASRFQLSSYNEQFF.

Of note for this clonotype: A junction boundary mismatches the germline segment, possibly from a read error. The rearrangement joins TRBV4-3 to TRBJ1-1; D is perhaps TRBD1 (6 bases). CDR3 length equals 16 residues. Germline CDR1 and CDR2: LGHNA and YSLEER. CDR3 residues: CASSQGIGRGATEAFF. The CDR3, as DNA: TGTGCCAGCAGCCAGGGGATTGGGAGGGGCGCCACTGAAGCTTTCTTT.

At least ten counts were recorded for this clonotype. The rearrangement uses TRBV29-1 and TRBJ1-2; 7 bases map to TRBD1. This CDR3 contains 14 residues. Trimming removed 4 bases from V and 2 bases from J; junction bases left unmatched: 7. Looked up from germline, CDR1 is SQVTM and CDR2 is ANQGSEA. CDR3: CSVARDSSNYGYTF. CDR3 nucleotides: TGCAGCGTTGCCCGGGACAGTAGCAACTATGGCTACACCTTC.

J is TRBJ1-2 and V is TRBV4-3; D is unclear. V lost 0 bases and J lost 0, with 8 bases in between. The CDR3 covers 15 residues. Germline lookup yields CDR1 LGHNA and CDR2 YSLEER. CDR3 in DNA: TGCGCCAGCAGCCAAGAGGGCACTTCTAACTATGGCTACACCTTC. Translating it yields CASSQEGTSNYGYTF.

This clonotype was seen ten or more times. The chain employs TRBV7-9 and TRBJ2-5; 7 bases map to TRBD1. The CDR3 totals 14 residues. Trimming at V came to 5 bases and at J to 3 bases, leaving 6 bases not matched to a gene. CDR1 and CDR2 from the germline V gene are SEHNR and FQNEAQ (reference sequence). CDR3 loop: CASSGQTGKETQYF. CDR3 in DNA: TGTGCCAGCAGCGGTCAGACAGGGAAAGAGACCCAGTACTTC. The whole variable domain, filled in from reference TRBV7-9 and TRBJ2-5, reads DTGVSQNPRHKITKRGQNVTFRCDPISEHNRLYWYRQTLGQGPEFLTYFQNEAQLEKSRLLSDRFSAERPKGSFSTLEIQRTEQGDSAMYLCASSGQTGKETQYFGPGTRLLVL.

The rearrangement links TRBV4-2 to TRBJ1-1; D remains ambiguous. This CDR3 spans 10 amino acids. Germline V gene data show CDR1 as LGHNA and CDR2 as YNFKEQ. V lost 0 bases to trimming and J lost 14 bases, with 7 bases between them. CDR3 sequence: CASSQDNEFF. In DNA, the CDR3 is TGTGCCAGCAGCCAAGATAACGAGTTCTTT.

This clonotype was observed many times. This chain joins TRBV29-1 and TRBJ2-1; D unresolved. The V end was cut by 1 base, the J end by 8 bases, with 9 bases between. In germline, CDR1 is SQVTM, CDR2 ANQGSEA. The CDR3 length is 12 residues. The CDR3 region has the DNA TGCAGCGTTGAAGGGGTTATGTATGAGCAGTTCTTC. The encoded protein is CSVEGVMYEQFF.

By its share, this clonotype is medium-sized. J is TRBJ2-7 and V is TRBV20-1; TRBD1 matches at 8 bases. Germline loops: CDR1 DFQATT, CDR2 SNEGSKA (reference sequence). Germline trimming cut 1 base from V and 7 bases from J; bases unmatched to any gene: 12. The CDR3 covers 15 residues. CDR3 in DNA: TGCAGTGCTAGAGTCTCCGGGACAGGACCTTGGGAGCAGTACTTC. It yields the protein CSARVSGTGPWEQYF.

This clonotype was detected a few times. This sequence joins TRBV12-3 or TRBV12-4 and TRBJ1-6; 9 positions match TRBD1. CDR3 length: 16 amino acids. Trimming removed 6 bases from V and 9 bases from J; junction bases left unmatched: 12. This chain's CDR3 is CASRITPGQGLSPLHF. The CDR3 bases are TGTGCCAGCAGGATAACACCGGGACAGGGTCTTTCACCCCTCCACTTT.

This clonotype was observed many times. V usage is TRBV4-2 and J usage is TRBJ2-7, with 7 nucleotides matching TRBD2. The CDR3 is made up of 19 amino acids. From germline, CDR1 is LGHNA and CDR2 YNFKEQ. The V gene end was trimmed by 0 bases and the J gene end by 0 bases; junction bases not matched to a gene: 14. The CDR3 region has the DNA TGTGCCAGCAGCCAAGATGCGCGGGGCGCCCTAGCGGCCTCCTACGAGCAGTACTTC. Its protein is CASSQDARGALAASYEQYF.